One and the same sample provided the 7 T cell receptor beta chains below, sequenced in a study of T cells after yellow fever vaccination. Using its own MiXCR run on the 5' RACE reads, TCRdb lists one record per CDR3 protein. The sample holds 300,000 to 350,000 distinct CDR3 sequences, around 4.5% seen once. The material sequenced was PBMCs, taken 15 days after the yellow fever booster vaccination. The source of these receptors is a man younger than 30 who received the YFV17D yellow fever vaccine.

This clonotype was observed at least ten times. The chain employs TRBV6-2 or TRBV6-3 and TRBJ2-5, with 7 bases lining up with TRBD1. This CDR3 has 16 amino acids. V lost 5 bases to trimming and J lost 6 bases; unmatched junction nucleotides: 15. Germline V CDR1 and CDR2: MNHEY, SVGEGT. Written as DNA, the CDR3 is TGTGCCAGCAGTGTAAGCCCGGGACAGCCGTTTAAGACCCAGTACTTC. This encodes CASSVSPGQPFKTQYF.

This clonotype occurred many times. The chain recombines TRBV7-9 with TRBJ2-2, with TRBD1 identical over 7 bases. J gave up 0 bases and V 0 bases, and 4 bases lay outside the gene matches. The CDR3 runs 17 residues. Germline values: CDR1 SEHNR, CDR2 FQNEAQ (reference sequence). CDR3 sequence reads: CASSLALGTANTGELFF. CDR3 sequence (DNA): TGTGCCAGCAGCTTAGCCCTTGGGACAGCGAACACCGGGGAGCTGTTTTTT.

A few counts support this clonotype. This chain links TRBV27 with TRBJ2-1; TRBD1 matches 7 bases. There are 15 residues in the CDR3. Trimming took 7 bases from V and 2 from J; bases not matched to a gene: 8. CDR1 and CDR2 (germline): MNHEY, SMNVEV (reference sequence). The CDR3 here is CASTNWTGTYNEQFF. DNA for the CDR3: TGTGCCAGCACCAACTGGACAGGTACCTACAATGAGCAGTTCTTC.

This clonotype was found many times. This chain uses TRBV7-9 with TRBJ1-1; the D is unclear. Trimming stripped 5 bases from V and 1 base from J, with 14 bases between. The CDR3 consists of 15 residues. Germline V gene lookup returns CDR1 SEHNR and CDR2 FQNEAQ (reference sequence). The CDR3 DNA reads as TGTGCCAGCAGCCCGCTACTAAGACAGAACACTGAAGCTTTCTTT. Translation gives CASSPLLRQNTEAFF.

The sample holds many counts of this clonotype. The chain has TRBV6-5 and TRBJ2-5, with TRBD1 matching 8 bases. The germline V gene has CDR1 MNHEY and CDR2 SVGAGI. The CDR3 covers 14 residues. V lost 5 bases to trimming and J lost 4 bases; unmatched junction nucleotides: 6. The CDR3 here is CASSHQGARETQYF. The CDR3 region has the DNA TGTGCCAGCAGTCATCAGGGGGCGCGAGAGACCCAGTACTTC.

The CDR3 protein is CSAFPGQFNQPQHF. CDR3 nucleotide sequence: TGCAGTGCTTTTCCGGGACAGTTCAATCAGCCCCAGCATTTT. The chain joins TRBV20-1 to TRBJ1-5, with 7 bases matching TRBD1. Per the germline V gene, CDR1 is DFQATT and CDR2 is SNEGSKA (reference sequence). This CDR3 is 14 amino acids long. The ends lost 5 bases at V and 3 bases at J; junction bases unmatched: 7.

This clonotype has ten or more counts. V usage is TRBV5-5 and J usage is TRBJ1-1, with 7 bases identical to TRBD1. The V gene end was trimmed by 5 bases and the J gene end by 9 bases; junction bases not matched to a gene: 10. This CDR3 has 13 residues. Germline CDR1 and CDR2: SGHKS and YYEKEE (reference sequence). CDR3 in amino acids: CASSYAGDSQAFF. Written as DNA, the CDR3 is TGTGCCAGCAGTTACGCGGGGGACAGCCAAGCTTTCTTT.